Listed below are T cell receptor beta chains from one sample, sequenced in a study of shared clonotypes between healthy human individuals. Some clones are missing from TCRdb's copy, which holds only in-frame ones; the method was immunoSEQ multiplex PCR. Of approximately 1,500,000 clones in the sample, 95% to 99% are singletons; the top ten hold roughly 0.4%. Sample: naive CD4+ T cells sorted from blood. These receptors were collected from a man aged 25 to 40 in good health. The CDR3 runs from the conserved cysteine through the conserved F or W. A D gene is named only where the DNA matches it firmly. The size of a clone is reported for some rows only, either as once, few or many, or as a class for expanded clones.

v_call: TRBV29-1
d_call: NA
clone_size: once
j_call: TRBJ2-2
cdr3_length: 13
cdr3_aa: CSVPGGNTGELFF
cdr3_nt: TGCAGCGTTCCTGGGGGGAACACCGGGGAGCTGTTTTTT

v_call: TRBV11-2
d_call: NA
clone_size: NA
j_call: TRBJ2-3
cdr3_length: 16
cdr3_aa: CASSLLELVLTDTQYF
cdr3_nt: TGTGCCAGCAGCCTGTTAGAGTTGGTTCTCACAGATACGCAGTATTTT

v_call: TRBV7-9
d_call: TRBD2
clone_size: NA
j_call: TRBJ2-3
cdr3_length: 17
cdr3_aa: CASSLVLAGGRTDTQYF
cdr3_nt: TGTGCCAGCAGCTTAGTCCTAGCGGGAGGACGCACAGATACGCAGTATTTT

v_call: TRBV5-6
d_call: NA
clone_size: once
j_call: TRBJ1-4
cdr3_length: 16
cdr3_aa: CASSLAPVATNEKLFF
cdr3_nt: TGTGCCAGCAGCTTGGCCCCGGTTGCAACTAATGAAAAACTGTTTTTT

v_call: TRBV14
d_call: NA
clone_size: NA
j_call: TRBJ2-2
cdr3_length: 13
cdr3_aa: CASSQDLGRELFF
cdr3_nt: TGTGCCAGCAGCCAAGATCTGGGCCGGGAGCTGTTTTTT

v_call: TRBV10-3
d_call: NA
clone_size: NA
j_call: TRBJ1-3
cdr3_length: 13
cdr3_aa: CAISGGTGNTIYF
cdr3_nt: TGTGCCATCAGTGGGGGGACCGGAAACACCATATATTTT

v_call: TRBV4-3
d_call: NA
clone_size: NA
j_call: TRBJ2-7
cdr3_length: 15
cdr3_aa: CASSLVGRGPYEQYF
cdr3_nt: TGCGCCAGCAGCCTCGTGGGAAGGGGACCCTACGAGCAGTACTTC

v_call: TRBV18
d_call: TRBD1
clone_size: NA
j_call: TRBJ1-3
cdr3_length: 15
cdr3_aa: CASSEGQRGGNTIYF
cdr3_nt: TGTGCCAGCTCAGAGGGACAGCGAGGTGGAAACACCATATATTTT

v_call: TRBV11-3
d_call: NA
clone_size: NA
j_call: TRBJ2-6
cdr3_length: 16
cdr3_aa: CASSPRQGSGANVLTF
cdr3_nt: TGTGCCAGCAGCCCCCGTCAGGGCTCTGGGGCCAACGTCCTGACTTTC

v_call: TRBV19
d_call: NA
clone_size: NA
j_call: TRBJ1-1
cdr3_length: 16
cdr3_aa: CASTSANRRFTTEAFF
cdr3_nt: TGTGCCAGTACATCCGCTAACCGTAGGTTTACCACTGAAGCTTTCTTT

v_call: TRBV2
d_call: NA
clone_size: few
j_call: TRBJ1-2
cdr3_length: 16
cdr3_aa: CASSEQSTLSNYGYTF
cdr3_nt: TGTGCCAGCAGTGAACAGTCAACTCTTTCTAACTATGGCTACACCTTC

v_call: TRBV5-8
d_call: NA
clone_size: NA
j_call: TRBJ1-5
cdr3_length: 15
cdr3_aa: CASSLERGTHQPQHF
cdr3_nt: TGTGCCAGCAGCTTGGAAAGGGGAACACATCAGCCCCAGCATTTT

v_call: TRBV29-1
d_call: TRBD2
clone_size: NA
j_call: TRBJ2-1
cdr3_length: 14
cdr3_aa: CSVEAAGGYNEQFF
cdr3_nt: TGCAGCGTTGAAGCAGCGGGAGGTTACAATGAGCAGTTCTTC

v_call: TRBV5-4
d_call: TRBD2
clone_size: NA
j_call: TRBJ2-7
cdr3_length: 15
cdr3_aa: CASSLGTAGNYEQYF
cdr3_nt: TGTGCCAGCAGCTTGGGAACAGCGGGGAACTACGAGCAGTACTTC

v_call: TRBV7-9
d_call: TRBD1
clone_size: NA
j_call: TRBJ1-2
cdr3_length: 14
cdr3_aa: CASSPGTGGYGYTF
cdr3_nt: TGTGCCAGCAGCCCCGGGACAGGGGGCTATGGCTACACCTTC

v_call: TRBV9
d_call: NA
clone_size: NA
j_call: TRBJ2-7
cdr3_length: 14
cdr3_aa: CASSVDSGALEQYF
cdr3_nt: TGTGCCAGCAGCGTAGATTCGGGGGCCCTCGAGCAGTACTTC

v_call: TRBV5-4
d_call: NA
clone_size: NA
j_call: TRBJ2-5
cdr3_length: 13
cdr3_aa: CASSLFVTGTQYF
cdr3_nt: TGTGCCAGCAGCTTGTTCGTCACGGGGACCCAGTACTTC

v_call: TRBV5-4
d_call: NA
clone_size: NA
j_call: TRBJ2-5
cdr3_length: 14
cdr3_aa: CASSLAGPEETQYF
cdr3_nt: TGTGCCAGCAGCTTGGCGGGACCTGAAGAGACCCAGTACTTC

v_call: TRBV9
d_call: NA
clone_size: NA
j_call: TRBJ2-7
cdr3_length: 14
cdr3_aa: CASSARDGSYEQYF
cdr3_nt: TGTGCCAGCAGCGCCCGGGACGGATCCTACGAGCAGTACTTC

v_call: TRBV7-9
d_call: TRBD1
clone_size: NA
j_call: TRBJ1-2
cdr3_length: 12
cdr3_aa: CASSTGQGAHTF
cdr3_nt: TGTGCCAGCAGCACTGGACAGGGGGCTCACACCTTC

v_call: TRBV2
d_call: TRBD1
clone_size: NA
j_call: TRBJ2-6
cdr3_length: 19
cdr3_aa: CASTGLDRGLRAGANVLTF
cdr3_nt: TGTGCCAGCACCGGGCTCGACAGGGGGCTAAGGGCTGGGGCCAACGTCCTGACTTTC

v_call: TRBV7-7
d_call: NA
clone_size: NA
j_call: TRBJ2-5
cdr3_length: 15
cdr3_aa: CASSLVQGITGTQYF
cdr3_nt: TGTGCTAGCAGCTTAGTACAGGGTATAACGGGGACCCAGTACTTC

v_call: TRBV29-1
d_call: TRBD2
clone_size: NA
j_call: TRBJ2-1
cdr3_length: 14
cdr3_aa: CSVADGGSYNEQFF
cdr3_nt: TGCAGCGTTGCGGACGGGGGGTCCTACAATGAGCAGTTCTTC

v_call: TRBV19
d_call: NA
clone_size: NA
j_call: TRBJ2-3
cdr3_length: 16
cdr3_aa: CASRSRDSISTDTQYF
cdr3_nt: TGTGCCAGTAGGAGTAGGGACTCGATCAGCACAGATACGCAGTATTTT

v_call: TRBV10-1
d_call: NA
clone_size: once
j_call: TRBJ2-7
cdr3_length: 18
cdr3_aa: CASSDHREFTSIGYEQYF
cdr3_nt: TGCGCCAGCAGTGACCACAGGGAATTCACCAGTATCGGGTACGAGCAGTACTTC

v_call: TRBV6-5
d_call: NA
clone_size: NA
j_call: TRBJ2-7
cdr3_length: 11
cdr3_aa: CASNGPYEQYF
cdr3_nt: TGTGCCAGCAACGGACCTTACGAGCAGTACTTC

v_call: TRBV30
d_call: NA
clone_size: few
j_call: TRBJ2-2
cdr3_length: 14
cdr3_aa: CAWSGTLNTGELFF
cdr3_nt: TGTGCCTGGAGTGGGACCCTGAACACCGGGGAGCTGTTTTTT

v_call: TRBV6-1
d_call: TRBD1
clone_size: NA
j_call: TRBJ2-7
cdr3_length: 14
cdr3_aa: CASIVEDRNYEQYF
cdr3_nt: TGTGCCAGCATAGTTGAGGACAGGAATTACGAGCAGTACTTC

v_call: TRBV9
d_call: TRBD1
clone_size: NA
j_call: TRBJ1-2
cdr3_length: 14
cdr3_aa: CASSARDRGKGYTF
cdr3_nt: TGTGCCAGCAGCGCCAGGGACAGGGGTAAAGGCTACACCTTC

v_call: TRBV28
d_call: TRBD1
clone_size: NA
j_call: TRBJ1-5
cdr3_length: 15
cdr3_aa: CASSSVDRVNQPQHF
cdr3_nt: TGTGCCAGCAGTTCCGTGGACAGGGTCAATCAGCCCCAGCATTTT

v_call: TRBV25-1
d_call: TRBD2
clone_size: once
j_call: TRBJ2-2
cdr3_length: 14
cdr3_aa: CACGGQGNTGELFF
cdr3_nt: TGTGCCTGCGGGGGGCAGGGAAACACCGGGGAGCTGTTTTTT

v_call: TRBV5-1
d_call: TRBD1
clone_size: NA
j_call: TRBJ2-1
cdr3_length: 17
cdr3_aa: CASSPIGGQGPVNEQFF
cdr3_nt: TGCGCCAGCAGCCCGATCGGGGGACAGGGTCCCGTCAATGAGCAGTTCTTC

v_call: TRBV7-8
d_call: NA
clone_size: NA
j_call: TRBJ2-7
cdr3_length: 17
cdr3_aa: CASSPETWTANSYEQYF
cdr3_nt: TGTGCCAGCAGCCCCGAGACCTGGACAGCCAACTCCTACGAGCAGTACTTC

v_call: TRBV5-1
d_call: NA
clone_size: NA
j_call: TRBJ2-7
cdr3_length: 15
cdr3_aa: CASSDQGGPSYEQYF
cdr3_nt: TGCGCCAGCAGCGACCAGGGTGGGCCTAGCTACGAGCAGTACTTC

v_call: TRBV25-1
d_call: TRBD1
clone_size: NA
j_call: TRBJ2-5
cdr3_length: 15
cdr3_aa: CASSEWGRGLETQYF
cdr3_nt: TGTGCCAGCAGTGAATGGGGCAGGGGGCTGGAGACCCAGTACTTC

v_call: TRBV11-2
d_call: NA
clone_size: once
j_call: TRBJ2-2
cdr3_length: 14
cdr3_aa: CASSYTLNTGELFF
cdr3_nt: TGTGCCAGCAGCTATACCCTTAACACCGGGGAGCTGTTTTTT

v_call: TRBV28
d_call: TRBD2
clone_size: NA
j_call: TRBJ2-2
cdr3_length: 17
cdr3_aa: CASSFFRLAGVNGELFF
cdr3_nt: TGTGCCAGCAGTTTTTTTCGGCTAGCGGGAGTAAACGGGGAGCTGTTTTTT

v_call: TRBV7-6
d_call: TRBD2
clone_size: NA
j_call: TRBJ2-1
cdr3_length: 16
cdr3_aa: CASSASGRYGYNEQFF
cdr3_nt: TGTGCCAGCAGTGCTAGCGGGAGATATGGCTACAATGAGCAGTTCTTC

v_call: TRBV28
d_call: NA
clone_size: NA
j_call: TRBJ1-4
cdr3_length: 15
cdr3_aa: CASSLRGGFNEKLFF
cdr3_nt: TGTGCCAGCAGCTTAAGAGGAGGGTTTAATGAAAAACTGTTTTTT

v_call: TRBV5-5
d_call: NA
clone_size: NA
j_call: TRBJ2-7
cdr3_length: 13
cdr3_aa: CASSLGLRYEQYF
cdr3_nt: TGTGCCAGCAGCTTGGGGTTGCGCTACGAGCAGTACTTC

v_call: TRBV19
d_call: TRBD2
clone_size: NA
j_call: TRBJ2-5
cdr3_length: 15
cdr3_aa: CASSIEGGNQETQYF
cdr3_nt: TGTGCCAGTAGTATTGAGGGAGGGAACCAAGAGACCCAGTACTTC

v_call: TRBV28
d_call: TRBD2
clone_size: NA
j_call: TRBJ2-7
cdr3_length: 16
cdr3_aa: CASSLFRLAGGHEQYF
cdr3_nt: TGTGCCAGCAGTTTATTTCGACTAGCGGGAGGACACGAGCAGTACTTC

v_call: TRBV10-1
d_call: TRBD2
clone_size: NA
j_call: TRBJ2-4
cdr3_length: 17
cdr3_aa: CASSETSGILAKNIQYF
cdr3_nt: TGCGCCAGCAGTGAAACTAGCGGGATTCTAGCCAAAAACATTCAGTACTTC

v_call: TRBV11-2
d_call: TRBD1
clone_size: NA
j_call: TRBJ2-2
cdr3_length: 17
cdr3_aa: CASSLINWDRDTGELFF
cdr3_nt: TGTGCCAGCAGCTTAATAAATTGGGACAGGGACACCGGGGAGCTGTTTTTT